The clone carrying this T cell receptor beta chain has just a few counts. Its matching antigen is unknown. This specimen belongs to a study of T-cell reconstitution after alpha-beta-depleted transplantation in children. CDR3 length: 18 amino acids. Germline CDR1 and CDR2: SGHAT and FQNNGV. Trimming took 5 bases from V and 4 from J; bases not matched to a gene: 13. Study outcomes and limitations: Approximately two months post-transplant, alpha-beta T cells reportedly originated from several hundred expanded graft clones. Hyperexpanded clones declined; after one year, newly produced T cells mostly supplied diversity. The origin of high day-60 TCRbeta diversity in some patients lay in surviving recipient T cells and thymic progenitors.

Using unique molecular identifiers, the investigators prepared the TCRbeta library. TCRdb re-derived calls from the PCR reads in MiXCR, one entry per CDR3 protein. The data contain about a million distinct CDR3 sequences, roughly 29% of them singletons. Source: PBMCs, mostly from graft donor cells, taken 360 days after TCRalphabeta/CD19-depleted stem cell transplant. This TCR was recovered from a boy less than two years old who had a stem cell transplant for SCID, so the T cells may come from the graft donor. V is TRBV11-2 and J is TRBJ2-3, with TRBD2 identical over 12 bases. CDR3 in DNA: TGTGCCAGCAGCCCCGCGAGCCTAGCGGGGGGGCGCGCAGATACGCAGTATTTT. This sequence encodes CASSPASLAGGRADTQYF.